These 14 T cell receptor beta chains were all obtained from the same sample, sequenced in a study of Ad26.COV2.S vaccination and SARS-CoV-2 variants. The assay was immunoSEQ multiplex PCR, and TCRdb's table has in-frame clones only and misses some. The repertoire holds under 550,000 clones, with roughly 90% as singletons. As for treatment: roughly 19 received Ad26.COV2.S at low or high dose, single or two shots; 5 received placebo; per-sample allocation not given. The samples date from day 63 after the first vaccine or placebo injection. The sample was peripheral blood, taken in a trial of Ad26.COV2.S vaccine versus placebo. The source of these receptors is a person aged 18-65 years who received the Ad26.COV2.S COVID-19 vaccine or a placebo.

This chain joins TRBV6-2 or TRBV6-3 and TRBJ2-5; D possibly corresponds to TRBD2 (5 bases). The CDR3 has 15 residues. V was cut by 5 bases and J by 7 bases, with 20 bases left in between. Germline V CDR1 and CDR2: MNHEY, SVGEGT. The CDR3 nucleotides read TGTGCCAGCAGTATTGCGGGTGTCGGTCTTGGGACCCAGTACTTC. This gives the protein CASSIAGVGLGTQYF.

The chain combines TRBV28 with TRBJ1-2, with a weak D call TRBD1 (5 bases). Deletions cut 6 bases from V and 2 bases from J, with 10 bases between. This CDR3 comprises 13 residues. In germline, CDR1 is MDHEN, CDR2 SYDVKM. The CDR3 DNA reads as TGTGCCAGCAGCTTTACAGGCAACTATGGCTACACCTTC. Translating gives CASSFTGNYGYTF.

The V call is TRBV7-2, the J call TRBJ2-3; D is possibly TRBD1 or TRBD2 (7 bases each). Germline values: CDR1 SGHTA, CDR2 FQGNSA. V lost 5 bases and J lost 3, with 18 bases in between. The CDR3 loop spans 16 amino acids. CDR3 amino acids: CASSPGGGLLTDTQYF. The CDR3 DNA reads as TGTGCCAGCAGCCCAGGGGGGGGACTACTAACAGATACGCAGTATTTT.

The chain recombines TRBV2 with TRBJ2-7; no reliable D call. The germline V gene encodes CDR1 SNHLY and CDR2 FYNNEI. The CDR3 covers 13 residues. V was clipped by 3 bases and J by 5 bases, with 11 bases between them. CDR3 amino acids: CASSEGNIHEQYF. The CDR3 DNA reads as TGTGCCAGCAGTGAGGGGAACATCCACGAGCAGTACTTC.

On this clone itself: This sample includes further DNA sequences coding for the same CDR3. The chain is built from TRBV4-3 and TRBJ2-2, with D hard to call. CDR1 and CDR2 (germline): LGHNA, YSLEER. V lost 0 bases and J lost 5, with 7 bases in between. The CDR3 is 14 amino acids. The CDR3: CASSQDVGTGELFF. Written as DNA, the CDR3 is TGCGCCAGCAGCCAAGATGTTGGGACCGGGGAGCTGTTTTTT.

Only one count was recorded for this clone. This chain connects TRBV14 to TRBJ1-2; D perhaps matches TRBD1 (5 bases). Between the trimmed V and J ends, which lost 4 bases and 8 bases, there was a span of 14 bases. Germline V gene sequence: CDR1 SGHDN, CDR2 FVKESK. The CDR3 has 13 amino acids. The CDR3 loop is CASSPGRGQGYTF. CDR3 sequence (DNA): TGTGCCAGCAGCCCAGGCCGGGGCCAGGGCTACACCTTC.

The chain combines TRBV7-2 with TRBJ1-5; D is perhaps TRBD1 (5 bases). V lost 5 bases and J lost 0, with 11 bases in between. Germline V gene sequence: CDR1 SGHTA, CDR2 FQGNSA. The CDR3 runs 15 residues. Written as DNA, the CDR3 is TGTGCCAGCAGCACGGGACTGGCTAGCAATCAGCCCCAGCATTTT. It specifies CASSTGLASNQPQHF.

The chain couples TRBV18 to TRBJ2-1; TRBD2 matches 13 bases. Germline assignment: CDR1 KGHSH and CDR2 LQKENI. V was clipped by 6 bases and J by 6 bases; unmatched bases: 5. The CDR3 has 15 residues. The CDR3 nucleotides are TGTGCCAGCTCCCCAACTAGCGGGGGGGGCAATGAGCAGTTCTTC. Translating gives CASSPTSGGGNEQFF.

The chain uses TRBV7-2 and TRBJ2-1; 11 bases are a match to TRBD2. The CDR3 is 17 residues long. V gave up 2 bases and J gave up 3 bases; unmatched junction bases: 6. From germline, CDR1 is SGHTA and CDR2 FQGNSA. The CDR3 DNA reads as TGTGCCAGCAGCTTAACTAGCGGGGGCTCCCACTACAATGAGCAGTTCTTC. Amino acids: CASSLTSGGSHYNEQFF.

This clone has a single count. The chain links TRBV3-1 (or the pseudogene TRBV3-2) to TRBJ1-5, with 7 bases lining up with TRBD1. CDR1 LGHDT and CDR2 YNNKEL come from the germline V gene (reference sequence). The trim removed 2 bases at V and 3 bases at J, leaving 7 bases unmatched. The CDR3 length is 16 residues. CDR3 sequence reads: CASSQSRDSLNQPQHF. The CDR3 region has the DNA TGTGCCAGCAGCCAATCCCGGGACAGCCTCAATCAGCCCCAGCATTTT.

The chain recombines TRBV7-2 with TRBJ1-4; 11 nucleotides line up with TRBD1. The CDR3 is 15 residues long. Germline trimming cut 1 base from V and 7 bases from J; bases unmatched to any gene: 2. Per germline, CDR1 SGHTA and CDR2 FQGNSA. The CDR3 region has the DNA TGTGCCAGCAGCTTAGGGGGACAGGGGGGTGAAAAACTGTTTTTT. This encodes CASSLGGQGGEKLFF.

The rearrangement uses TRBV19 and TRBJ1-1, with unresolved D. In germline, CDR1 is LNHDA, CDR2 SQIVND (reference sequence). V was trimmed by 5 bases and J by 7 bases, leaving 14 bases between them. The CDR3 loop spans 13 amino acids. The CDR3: CASSGAGLLEAFF. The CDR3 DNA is TGTGCCAGTAGTGGAGCAGGTCTTCTTGAAGCTTTCTTT.

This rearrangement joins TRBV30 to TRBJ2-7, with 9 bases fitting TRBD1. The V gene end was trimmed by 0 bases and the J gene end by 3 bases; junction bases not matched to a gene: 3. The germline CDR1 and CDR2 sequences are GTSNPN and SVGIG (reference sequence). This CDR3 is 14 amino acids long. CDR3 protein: CAWSVGTGIYEQYF. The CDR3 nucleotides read TGTGCCTGGAGTGTCGGGACAGGGATCTACGAGCAGTACTTC.

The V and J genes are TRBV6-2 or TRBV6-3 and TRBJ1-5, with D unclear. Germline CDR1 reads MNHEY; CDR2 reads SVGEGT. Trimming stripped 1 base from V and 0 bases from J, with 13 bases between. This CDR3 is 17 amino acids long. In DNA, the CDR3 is TGTGCCAGCAGTTACTTATCCGCCGACTATAGCAATCAGCCCCAGCATTTT. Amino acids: CASSYLSADYSNQPQHF.